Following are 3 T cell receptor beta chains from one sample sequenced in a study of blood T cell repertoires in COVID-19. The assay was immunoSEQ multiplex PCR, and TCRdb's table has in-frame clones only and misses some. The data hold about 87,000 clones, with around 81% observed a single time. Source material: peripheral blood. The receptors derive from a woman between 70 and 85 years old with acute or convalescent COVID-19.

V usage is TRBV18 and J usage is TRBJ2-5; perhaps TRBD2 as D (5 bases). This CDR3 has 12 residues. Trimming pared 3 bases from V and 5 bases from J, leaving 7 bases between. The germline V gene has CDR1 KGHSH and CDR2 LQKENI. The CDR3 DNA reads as TGTGCCAGCTCACCCCGCGGGGAGACCCAGTACTTC. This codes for CASSPRGETQYF.

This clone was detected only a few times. The CDR3 sequence: CASSLVRGRNQPQHF. CDR3 in DNA: TGTGCCAGCAGCTTAGTGAGGGGGCGCAATCAGCCCCAGCATTTT. The chain recombines TRBV11-3 with TRBJ1-5, with 7 bases matching TRBD1. The CDR3 extends over 15 amino acids. Germline CDR1 SGHNT, CDR2 YENEEA. V trimming: 1 base; J trimming: 2 bases; junction bases outside the gene matches: 2. Looking up the rest from reference TRBV11-3 and TRBJ1-5 gives the full variable domain: EAGVVQSPRYKIIEKKQPVAFWCNPISGHNTLYWYLQNLGQGPELLIRYENEEAVDDSQLPKDRFSAERLKGVDSTLKIQPAELGDSAVYLCASSLVRGRNQPQHFGDGTRLSIL.

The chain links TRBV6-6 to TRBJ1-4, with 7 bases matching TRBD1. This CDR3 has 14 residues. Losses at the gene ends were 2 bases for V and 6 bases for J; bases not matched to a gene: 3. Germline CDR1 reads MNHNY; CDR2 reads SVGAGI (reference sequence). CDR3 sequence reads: CASSYPGQDEKLFF. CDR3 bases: TGTGCCAGCAGTTACCCCGGACAGGATGAAAAACTGTTTTTT.